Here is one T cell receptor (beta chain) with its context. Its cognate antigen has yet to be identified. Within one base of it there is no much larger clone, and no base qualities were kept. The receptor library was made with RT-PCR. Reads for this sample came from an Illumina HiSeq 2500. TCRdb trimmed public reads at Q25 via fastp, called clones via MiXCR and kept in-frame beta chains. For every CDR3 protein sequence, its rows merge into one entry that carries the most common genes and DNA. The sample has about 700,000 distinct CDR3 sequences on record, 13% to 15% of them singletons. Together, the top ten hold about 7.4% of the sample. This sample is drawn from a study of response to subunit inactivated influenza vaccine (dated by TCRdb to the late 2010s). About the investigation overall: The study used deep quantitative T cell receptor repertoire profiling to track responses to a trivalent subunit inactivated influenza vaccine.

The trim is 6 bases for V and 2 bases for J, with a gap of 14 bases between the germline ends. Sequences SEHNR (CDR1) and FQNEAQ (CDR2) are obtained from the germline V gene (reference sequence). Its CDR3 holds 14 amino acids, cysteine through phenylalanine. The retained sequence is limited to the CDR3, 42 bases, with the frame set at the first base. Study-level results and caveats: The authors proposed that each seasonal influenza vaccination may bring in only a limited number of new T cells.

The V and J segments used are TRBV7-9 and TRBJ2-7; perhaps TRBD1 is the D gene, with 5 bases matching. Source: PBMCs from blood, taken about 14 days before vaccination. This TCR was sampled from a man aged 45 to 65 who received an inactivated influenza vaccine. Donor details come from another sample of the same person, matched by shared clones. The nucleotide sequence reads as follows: TGTGCCAGCAGTGGACAACAGCAAGCCTACGAGCAGTACTTC. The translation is CASSGQQQAYEQYF.